This T cell receptor (beta chain) was sequenced for a study of shared clonotypes between healthy human individuals. The CDR3 is 12 residues long. Looked up from germline, CDR1 is SEHNR and CDR2 is FQNEAQ (reference sequence). With 3 bases clipped from V and 6 bases from J, the junction kept 2 bases outside the gene matches. The investigators split CD4+ cells into a CD45RA+ naive subset and a CD45RA-negative memory subset. As processed by the authors: Filtering differed since immunoSEQ provided only junctions, with no quality scores. The table came from immunoSEQ multiplex PCR; TCRdb's copy has only in-frame clones and leaves some out. Clone size and V and J calls were adopted from that table, with D and trimming inferred from the DNA. This sample carries more than 1 million clones, approximately 80% of them seen once, and the ten largest clones take roughly 0.56%.

Material for sequencing was memory CD4+ T cells from PBMCs. Subset meaning: CD45RA-negative fraction. The J gene is TRBJ2-7, the V gene TRBV7-9; 7 bases map to TRBD1. The receptor was derived from a man in his late teens or twenties in good health. Some clones in this sample may be carry-over from other donors' samples. The CDR3 protein is CASSFTGVEQYF. The CDR3 region has the DNA TGTGCCAGCAGCTTCACAGGGGTCGAGCAGTACTTC.